The next 2 T cell receptor beta chains were all read from a single sample in a study of OX40 agonist ivuxolimab in advanced cancers. Clones were read by immunoSEQ multiplex PCR, and TCRdb kept only the in-frame ones, dropping some. The data show 70,000 or so clones, approximately 86% seen once. The sequenced sample was CD4+ or CD8+ T cells sorted from blood, obtained in a trial of the OX40 agonist ivuxolimab. These receptors were taken from an adult with an advanced solid tumor such as melanoma, head and neck, liver or kidney cancer.

The rearrangement uses TRBV5-1 and TRBJ2-7; the match to TRBD1 covers 10 bases. The CDR3 consists of 15 residues. Per germline, CDR1 SGHRS and CDR2 YFSETQ. The V gene end was trimmed by 4 bases and the J gene end by 2 bases; junction bases not matched to a gene: 6. CDR3 sequence: CASSASGTGAYEQYF. Written as DNA, the CDR3 is TGCGCCAGCAGCGCCTCCGGGACAGGGGCCTACGAGCAGTACTTC.

This clone was detected only a few times. This sequence joins TRBV6-6 and TRBJ1-1, with a weak D call TRBD1 (5 bases). The germline V gene has CDR1 MNHNY and CDR2 SVGAGI (reference sequence). The germline V and J ends were trimmed by 7 bases and 1 base, with 13 bases remaining between them. This CDR3 is 14 amino acids long. CDR3 bases: TGTGCCAGCAAAATTGGACACCCGAACACTGAAGCTTTCTTT. It encodes CASKIGHPNTEAFF.